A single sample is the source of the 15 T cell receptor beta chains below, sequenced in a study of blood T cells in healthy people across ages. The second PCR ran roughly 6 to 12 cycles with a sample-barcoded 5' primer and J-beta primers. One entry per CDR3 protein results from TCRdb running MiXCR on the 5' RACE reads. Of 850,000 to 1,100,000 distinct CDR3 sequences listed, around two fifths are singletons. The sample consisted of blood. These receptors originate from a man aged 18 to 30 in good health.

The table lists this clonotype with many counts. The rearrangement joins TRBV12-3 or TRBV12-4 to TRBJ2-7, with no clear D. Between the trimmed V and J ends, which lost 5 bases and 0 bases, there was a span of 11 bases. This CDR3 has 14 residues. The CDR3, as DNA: TGTGCCAGCAGTCCCTTCCTACACTCCTACGAGCAGTACTTC. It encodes CASSPFLHSYEQYF.

The CDR3 sequence is CASSLTSIFYNEQYF. The CDR3 region has the DNA TGTGCCAGCAGCTTAACTAGCATCTTCTACAATGAGCAGTACTTC. The chain carries TRBV7-3 and TRBJ2-7; D is uncertain. V was pared by 0 bases and J by 7 bases, with 16 bases between. The CDR3 loop spans 15 amino acids. Germline lookup yields CDR1 SGHTA and CDR2 FQGTGA.

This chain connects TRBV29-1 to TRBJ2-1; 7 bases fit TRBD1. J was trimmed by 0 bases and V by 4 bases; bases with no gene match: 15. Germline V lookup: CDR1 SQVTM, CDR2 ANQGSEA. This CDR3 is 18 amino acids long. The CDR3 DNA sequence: TGCAGCGTTGTAGGGACAGCCAAGGGTCAAAGCTCCTACAATGAGCAGTTCTTC. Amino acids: CSVVGTAKGQSSYNEQFF.

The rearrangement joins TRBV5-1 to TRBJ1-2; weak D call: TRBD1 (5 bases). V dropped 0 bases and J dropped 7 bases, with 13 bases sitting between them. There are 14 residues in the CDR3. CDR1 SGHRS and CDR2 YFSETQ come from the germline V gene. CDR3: CASSLALGTTGYTF. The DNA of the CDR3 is TGCGCCAGCAGCTTGGCCTTAGGGACCACTGGCTACACCTTC.

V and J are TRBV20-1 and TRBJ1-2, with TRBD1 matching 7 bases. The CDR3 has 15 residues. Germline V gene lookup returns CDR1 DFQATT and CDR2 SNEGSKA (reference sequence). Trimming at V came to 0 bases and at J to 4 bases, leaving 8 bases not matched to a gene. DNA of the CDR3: TGCAGTGCTAGAGATGGGACAGTTAGGAGCTATGGCTACACCTTC. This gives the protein CSARDGTVRSYGYTF.

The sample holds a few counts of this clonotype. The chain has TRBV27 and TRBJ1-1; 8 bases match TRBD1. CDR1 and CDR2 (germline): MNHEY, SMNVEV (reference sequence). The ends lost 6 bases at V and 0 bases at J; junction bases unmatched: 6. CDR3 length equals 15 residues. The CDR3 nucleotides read TGTGCCAGCAGGCGACAGGGGCAAATGAACACTGAAGCTTTCTTT. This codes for CASRRQGQMNTEAFF.

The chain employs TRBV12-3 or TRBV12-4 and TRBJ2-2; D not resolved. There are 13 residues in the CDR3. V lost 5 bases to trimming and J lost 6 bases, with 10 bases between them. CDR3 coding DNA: TGTGCCAGCAGTCCCGGGCGATCCGGGGAGCTGTTTTTT. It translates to CASSPGRSGELFF.

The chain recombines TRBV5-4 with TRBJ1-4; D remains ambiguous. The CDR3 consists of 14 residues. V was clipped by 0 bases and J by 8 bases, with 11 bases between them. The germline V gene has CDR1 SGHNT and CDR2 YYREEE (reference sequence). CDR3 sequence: CASSLGQKEEKLFF. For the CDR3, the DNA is TGTGCCAGCAGCTTGGGGCAGAAGGAAGAAAAACTGTTTTTT.

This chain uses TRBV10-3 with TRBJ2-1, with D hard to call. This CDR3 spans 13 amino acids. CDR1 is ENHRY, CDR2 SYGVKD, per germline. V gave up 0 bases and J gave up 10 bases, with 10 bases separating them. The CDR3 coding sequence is TGTGCCATCAGTGAGTCGTCAGAACGGGAGCAGTTCTTC. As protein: CAISESSEREQFF.

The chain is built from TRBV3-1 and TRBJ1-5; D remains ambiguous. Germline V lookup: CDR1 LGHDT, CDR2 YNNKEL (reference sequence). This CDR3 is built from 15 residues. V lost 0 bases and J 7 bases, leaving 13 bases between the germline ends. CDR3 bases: TGTGCCAGCAGCCAAGATTTATCGTCAGGCCAGCCCCAGCATTTT. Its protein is CASSQDLSSGQPQHF.

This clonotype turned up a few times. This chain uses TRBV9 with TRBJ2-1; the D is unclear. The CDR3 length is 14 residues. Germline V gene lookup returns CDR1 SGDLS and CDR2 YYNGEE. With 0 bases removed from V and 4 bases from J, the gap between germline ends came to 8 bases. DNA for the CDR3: TGTGCCAGCAGCGTAGGTCTAGGATACAATGAGCAGTTCTTC. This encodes CASSVGLGYNEQFF.

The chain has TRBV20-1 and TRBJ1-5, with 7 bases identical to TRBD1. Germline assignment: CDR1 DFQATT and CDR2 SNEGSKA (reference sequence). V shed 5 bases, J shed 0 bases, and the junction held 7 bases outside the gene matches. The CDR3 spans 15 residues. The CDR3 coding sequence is TGCAGTGCTTGGACAGGAACCGATAGCAATCAGCCCCAGCATTTT. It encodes CSAWTGTDSNQPQHF.

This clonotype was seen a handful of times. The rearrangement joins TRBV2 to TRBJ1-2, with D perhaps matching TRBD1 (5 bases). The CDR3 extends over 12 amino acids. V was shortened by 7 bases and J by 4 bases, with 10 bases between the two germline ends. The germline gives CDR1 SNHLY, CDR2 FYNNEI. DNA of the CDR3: TGTGCCAGCATTAGGGGACCCTATGGCTACACCTTC. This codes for CASIRGPYGYTF.

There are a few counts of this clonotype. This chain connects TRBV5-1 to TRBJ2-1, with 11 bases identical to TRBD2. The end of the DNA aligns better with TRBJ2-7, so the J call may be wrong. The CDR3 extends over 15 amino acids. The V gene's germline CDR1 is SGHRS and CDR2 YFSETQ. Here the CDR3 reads CASSLELAGDNEQYF. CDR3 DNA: TGCGCCAGCAGCTTGGAACTAGCGGGGGACAATGAGCAGTACTTC.

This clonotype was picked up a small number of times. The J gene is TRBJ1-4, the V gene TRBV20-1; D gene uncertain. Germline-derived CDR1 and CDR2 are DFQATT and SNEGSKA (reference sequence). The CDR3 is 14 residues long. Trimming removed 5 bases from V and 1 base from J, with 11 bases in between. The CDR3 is CSAASGGTNEKLFF. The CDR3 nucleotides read TGCAGTGCTGCATCGGGTGGAACTAATGAAAAACTGTTTTTT.